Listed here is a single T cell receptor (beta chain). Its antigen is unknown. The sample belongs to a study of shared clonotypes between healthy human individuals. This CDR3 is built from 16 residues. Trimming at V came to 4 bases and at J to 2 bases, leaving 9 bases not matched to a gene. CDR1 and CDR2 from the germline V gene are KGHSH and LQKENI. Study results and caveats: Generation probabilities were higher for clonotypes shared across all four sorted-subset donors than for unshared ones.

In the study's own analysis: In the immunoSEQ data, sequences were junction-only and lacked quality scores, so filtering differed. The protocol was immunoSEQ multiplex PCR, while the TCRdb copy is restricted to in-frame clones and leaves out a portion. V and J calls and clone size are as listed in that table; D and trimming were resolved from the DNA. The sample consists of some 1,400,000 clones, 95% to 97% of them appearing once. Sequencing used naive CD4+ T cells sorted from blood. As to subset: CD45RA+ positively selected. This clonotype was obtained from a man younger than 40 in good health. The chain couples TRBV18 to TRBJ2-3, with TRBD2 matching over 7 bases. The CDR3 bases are TGTGCCAGCTCACGGCAGGCGGGAGATGACACAGATACGCAGTATTTT. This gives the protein CASSRQAGDDTDTQYF.